There are a few counts of the clone carrying this T cell receptor (beta chain). The target antigen is unknown. TCRdb re-derived calls from the 5' RACE reads in MiXCR, one entry per CDR3 protein. The repertoire holds approximately 440,000 distinct CDR3 sequences, with more than 15% as singletons. This entry belongs to a study of CD8 T cells in ankylosing spondylitis. CDR3 length equals 16 residues. Trimming removed 2 bases at V and 0 bases at J, with 13 bases between. CDR1 and CDR2 from the germline V gene are SGHTA and FQGNSA. Points from the study as a whole: A motif in TCR beta, a set of eight highly homologous variants, appeared characteristic of ankylosing spondylitis blood.

Sequencing was done on a sample of blood, either unsorted or a sorted T cell fraction (not recorded which). The J gene is TRBJ1-1, the V gene TRBV7-2; D unresolved. This clonotype originated in a male donor with ankylosing spondylitis. In DNA form, the CDR3 reads TGTGCCAGCAGCTTAAGTTGGCGGGGTATGAACACTGAAGCTTTCTTT. Protein sequence: CASSLSWRGMNTEAFF.